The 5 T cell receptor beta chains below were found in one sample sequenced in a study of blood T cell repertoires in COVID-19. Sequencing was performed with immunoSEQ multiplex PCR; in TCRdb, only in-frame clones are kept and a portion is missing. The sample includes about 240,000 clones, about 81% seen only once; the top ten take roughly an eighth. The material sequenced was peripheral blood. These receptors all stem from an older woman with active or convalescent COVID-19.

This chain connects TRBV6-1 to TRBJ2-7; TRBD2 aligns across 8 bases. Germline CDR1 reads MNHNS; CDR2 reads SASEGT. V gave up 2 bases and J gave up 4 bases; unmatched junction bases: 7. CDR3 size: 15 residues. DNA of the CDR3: TGTGCCAGCAGTGAAATAGCGGGGAACGGTTACGAGCAGTACTTC. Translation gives CASSEIAGNGYEQYF.

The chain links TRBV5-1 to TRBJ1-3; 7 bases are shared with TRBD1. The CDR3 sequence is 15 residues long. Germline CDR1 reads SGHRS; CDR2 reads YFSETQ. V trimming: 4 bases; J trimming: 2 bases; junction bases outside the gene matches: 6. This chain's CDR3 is CASSTTTGTGNTIYF. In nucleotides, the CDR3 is TGCGCCAGCAGCACGACGACAGGGACTGGAAACACCATATATTTT. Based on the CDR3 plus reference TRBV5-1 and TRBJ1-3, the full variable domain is KAGVTQTPRYLIKTRGQQVTLSCSPISGHRSVSWYQQTPGQGLQFLFEYFSETQRNKGNFPGRFSGRQFSNSRSEMNVSTLELGDSALYLCASSTTTGTGNTIYFGEGSWLTVV.

DNA of the CDR3: TGTGCCAGCAGTCCATGGGACAGGGTCATCAATGGCTACACCTTC. It translates to CASSPWDRVINGYTF. The chain joins TRBV27 to TRBJ1-2, with 9 bases matching TRBD1. V lost 5 bases, J lost 6 bases, and 10 bases stayed unmatched. CDR3 length: 15 residues. Germline values: CDR1 MNHEY, CDR2 SMNVEV (reference sequence).

CDR3 region: CASSEVSAGGDEQFF. The CDR3 DNA follows: TGTGCCAGCAGTGAAGTTTCCGCGGGGGGCGATGAGCAGTTCTTC. The rearrangement links TRBV2 to TRBJ2-1, with 8 bases lining up with TRBD2. Trimming cost V 1 base and J 8 bases; bases outside gene matches: 7. CDR1 is SNHLY and CDR2 is FYNNEI in the germline V gene. The CDR3 is 15 amino acids. Full variable domain (missing parts from reference TRBV2 and TRBJ2-1): EPEVTQTPSHQVTQMGQEVILRCVPISNHLYFYWYRQILGQKVEFLVSFYNNEISEKSEIFDDQFSVERPDGSNFTLKIRSTKLEDSAMYFCASSEVSAGGDEQFFGPGTRLTVL.

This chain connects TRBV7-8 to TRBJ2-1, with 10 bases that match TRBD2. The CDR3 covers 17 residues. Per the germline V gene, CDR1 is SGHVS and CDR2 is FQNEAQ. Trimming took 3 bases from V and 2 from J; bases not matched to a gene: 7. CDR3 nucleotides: TGTGCCAGCAGCTTCCCTAGCGGGGGCCCTACCTACAATGAGCAGTTCTTC. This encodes CASSFPSGGPTYNEQFF.